This entry concerns a single T cell receptor (beta chain). Its antigen is currently unknown. The sample originates from a study of Graves' ophthalmopathy and Graves' hyperthyroidism. Regarding the study as a whole: Most thyroid-expanded clonotypes exceeding 0.001 frequency were also found in blood.

From germline, CDR1 is LNHNV and CDR2 YYDKDF (reference sequence). The CDR3 has 13 amino acids. Trimming left V 2 bases short and J 5 bases short, with 9 bases between. Hyperthyroidism patients had new diagnoses, durations under 2 months, and ages of 18 to 65. Uncontrolled infections, pregnancy, lactation or other autoimmune diseases led to patient exclusion. Clinical symptoms and serum thyroxine were used for diagnosis; TRAb, thyroid ultrasound and orbital computed tomography were also relied on. Investigators amplified TCR beta CDR3 regions from RNA transcripts. Following a first-round RT-PCR that used HTBI primers, a second-round multiplex PCR was carried out. MiXCR, run by TCRdb on the multiplex PCR reads, gives a single entry per CDR3 protein. This sample has about 500,000 distinct CDR3 sequences, with about 40% found just once.

This sequence originates from an adult man with Graves' hyperthyroidism. The chain uses TRBV15 and TRBJ2-5; D is unresolved. Source material: peripheral blood or thyroid tissue (not recorded which). CDR3 sequence reads: CATSRTRRETQYF. In nucleotides, the CDR3 is TGTGCCACCAGCAGAACACGACGGGAGACCCAGTACTTC.